A selection of T cell receptor beta chains follows, all from one sample in a study of human T cells and chemical hapten exposure. In TCRdb, the RACE reads were re-called with MiXCR into one record per CDR3 protein. The sample includes 250,000 or so distinct CDR3 sequences, around 7.3% seen only once; the top ten take roughly 1.2%. The sample was whole blood, taken in connection with sensitization to the hapten diphenylcyclopropenone (DPC). Receptors were obtained from a young man with alopecia areata. Some clones in this sample may be carry-over from other donors' samples. The CDR3 runs from the conserved cysteine through the conserved F or W. Fields, in order: J gene, V gene, clone size, D gene, CDR3 protein, CDR3 DNA. D genes are given only for firm matches. Rows may omit the clone size; those that give it use once, few, many or a size class.

>TRBJ2-2|TRBV6-1|many|-
CASMDIVGGGELFF
TGTGCCAGCATGGACATCGTCGGAGGAGGGGAGCTGTTTTTT
>TRBJ2-3|TRBV7-9|-|TRBD1
CASSYRQGRTDTQYF
TGTGCCAGCAGCTACCGACAGGGCCGCACAGATACGCAGTATTTT
>TRBJ1-5|TRBV5-6|many|TRBD1
CASSGQGGGQPQHF
TGTGCCAGCAGCGGACAGGGTGGAGGTCAGCCCCAGCATTTT
>TRBJ2-3|TRBV11-1|-|-
CASSNRTPTDTQYF
TGTGCCAGCAGCAATAGGACCCCCACAGATACGCAGTATTTT
>TRBJ1-2|TRBV9|many|-
CASSAATGIYGYTF
TGTGCCAGCAGCGCTGCCACAGGGATCTATGGCTACACCTTC
>TRBJ2-3|TRBV14|few|-
CASSQSGGDTQYF
TGTGCCAGCAGCCAATCCGGGGGAGATACGCAGTATTTT
>TRBJ1-5|TRBV7-2|few|TRBD1
CASSFTGGQPQHF
TGTGCCAGCAGCTTCACAGGGGGCCAGCCCCAGCATTTT
>TRBJ2-2|TRBV9|once|-
CASSVTARDGELFF
TGTGCCAGCAGCGTAACGGCCCGGGACGGGGAGCTGTTTTTT
>TRBJ2-1|TRBV20-1|-|TRBD1
CSASDDRGIYNEQFF
TGCAGTGCTAGTGATGACAGGGGAATATACAATGAGCAGTTCTTC
>TRBJ1-4|TRBV4-1|-|-
CASSHDPGATNEKLFF
TGCGCCAGCAGCCACGATCCTGGGGCAACTAATGAAAAACTGTTTTTT
>TRBJ1-2|TRBV11-2|many|-
CASSPGEDGYTF
TGTGCCAGCAGCCCAGGGGAAGATGGCTACACCTTC
>TRBJ2-3|TRBV5-1|-|TRBD1
CASSQGQGTFTDTQYF
TGCGCCAGCAGCCAGGGACAGGGGACATTCACAGATACGCAGTATTTT
>TRBJ1-2|TRBV28|many|-
CASSSGFGYTF
TGTGCCAGCAGTTCAGGGTTCGGCTACACCTTC
>TRBJ1-2|TRBV7-2|-|-
CASSLTPDAGYTF
TGTGCCAGCAGCTTAACCCCAGACGCTGGCTACACCTTC
>TRBJ2-1|TRBV2|-|-
CASSEGPNEQFF
TGTGCCAGCAGTGAGGGACCAAATGAGCAGTTCTTC
>TRBJ1-1|TRBV20-1|many|-
CSPSDGRIREAFF
TGCAGTCCCTCGGACGGTCGCATTCGGGAAGCTTTCTTT
>TRBJ2-7|TRBV7-7|-|-
CASSLSVSSYEQYF
TGTGCCAGCAGCTTAAGTGTCAGCTCCTACGAGCAGTACTTC
>TRBJ1-1|TRBV10-2|many|TRBD1
CASRQGANTEAFF
TGCGCCAGCAGGCAGGGGGCCAACACTGAAGCTTTCTTT
>TRBJ1-2|TRBV24-1|-|-
CATSDPHLGGYTF
TGTGCCACCAGTGATCCCCATCTTGGGGGCTACACCTTC
>TRBJ2-5|TRBV10-3|few|-
CAIRSSDEGETQYF
TGTGCCATCAGAAGCTCGGACGAGGGAGAGACCCAGTACTTC
>TRBJ2-5|TRBV7-2|-|-
CASSFYGEAQYF
TGTGCCAGCAGCTTCTATGGAGAGGCCCAGTACTTC
>TRBJ1-1|TRBV9|-|-
CASKKLNTEAFF
TGTGCCAGCAAAAAGTTGAACACTGAAGCTTTCTTT
>TRBJ2-5|TRBV10-2|few|TRBD2
CASRQRGSWYQETQYF
TGCGCCAGCAGGCAGCGGGGGAGCTGGTACCAAGAGACCCAGTACTTC
>TRBJ1-5|TRBV7-9|-|-
CASSSGGQPQHF
TGTGCCAGCAGTTCCGGGGGTCAGCCCCAGCATTTT
>TRBJ1-5|TRBV25-1|-|TRBD1
CASNLPGTGSYQPQHF
TGTGCCAGCAACCTCCCCGGGACAGGGTCTTATCAGCCCCAGCATTTT
>TRBJ1-2|TRBV12-3/TRBV12-4|many|TRBD1
CASSFSRGNGYTF
TGTGCCAGCAGTTTCTCCAGGGGGAATGGCTACACCTTC
>TRBJ2-1|TRBV7-3|-|-
CASSLIGGINEQFF
TGTGCCAGCAGCTTAATAGGGGGGATCAATGAGCAGTTCTTC